These T cell receptor beta chains were read from a single sample in a study of T cell repertoires in cytomegalovirus infection. Using its own MiXCR run on the reads, TCRdb lists one record per CDR3 protein. The data contain about 310,000 distinct CDR3 sequences, under 20% of them singletons. Material for sequencing was PBMCs. The receptor set was obtained from a human donor in good health (CMV status not recorded). Some clones in this sample may be carry-over from other donors' samples. Both conserved end residues are part of each CDR3. D genes are given only for firm matches. Clone size appears in some rows only: once, few, many, or a class for an expanded clone.

cdr3_nt: TGTGCCAGCAGCCGGGACACAGGGACCTATAATTCACCCCTCCACTTT
cdr3_aa: CASSRDTGTYNSPLHF
j_call: TRBJ1-6
clone_size: NA
d_call: NA
v_call: TRBV3-1

cdr3_nt: TGTGCCAGCAGAGGCAGGGCGGGAAACACCATATATTTT
cdr3_aa: CASRGRAGNTIYF
j_call: TRBJ1-3
clone_size: many
d_call: NA
v_call: TRBV28

cdr3_nt: TGCAGTGCTAGAGATCATCAGTGGGAGGTTTACGAGCAGTACTTC
cdr3_aa: CSARDHQWEVYEQYF
j_call: TRBJ2-7
clone_size: NA
d_call: NA
v_call: TRBV20-1

cdr3_nt: TGTGCCAGCGGTATTCGGGGCGGAGGGGGAGATACGCAGTATTTT
cdr3_aa: CASGIRGGGGDTQYF
j_call: TRBJ2-3
clone_size: NA
d_call: NA
v_call: TRBV6-5

cdr3_nt: TGTGCCAGCACCCCGGCCGGGACAGGGGGGGAGAATGAGCAGTTCTTC
cdr3_aa: CASTPAGTGGENEQFF
j_call: TRBJ2-1
clone_size: few
d_call: TRBD1
v_call: TRBV28

cdr3_nt: TGTGCCAGCAGTGTCATACTGCACGAGCAGTTCTTC
cdr3_aa: CASSVILHEQFF
j_call: TRBJ2-1
clone_size: few
d_call: NA
v_call: TRBV25-1

cdr3_nt: TGCGCCAGCAGCCAAGATGGAGCACAGTCCTATGGCTACACCTTC
cdr3_aa: CASSQDGAQSYGYTF
j_call: TRBJ1-2
clone_size: few
d_call: NA
v_call: TRBV4-3

cdr3_nt: TGCAGTGCTAGAGGAGGGCGACGCTACGAGCAGTACTTC
cdr3_aa: CSARGGRRYEQYF
j_call: TRBJ2-7
clone_size: few
d_call: NA
v_call: TRBV20-1

cdr3_nt: TGCAGCGTTCGCCGGGGGGACCCCACAGATACGCAGTATTTT
cdr3_aa: CSVRRGDPTDTQYF
j_call: TRBJ2-3
clone_size: few
d_call: TRBD2
v_call: TRBV29-1

cdr3_nt: TGCAGTGCTAGAGATCGGGGGGGTAGAGAGACCCAGTACTTC
cdr3_aa: CSARDRGGRETQYF
j_call: TRBJ2-5
clone_size: few
d_call: TRBD2
v_call: TRBV20-1

cdr3_nt: TGCAGTGCTAGAGATTTGGGGCAGGGGGTCTATGGCTACACCTTC
cdr3_aa: CSARDLGQGVYGYTF
j_call: TRBJ1-2
clone_size: few
d_call: TRBD1
v_call: TRBV20-1

cdr3_nt: TGTGCCAGCAGTTTTCAAGAGGGGGAAGGCTACACCTTC
cdr3_aa: CASSFQEGEGYTF
j_call: TRBJ1-2
clone_size: NA
d_call: NA
v_call: TRBV12-3/TRBV12-4

cdr3_nt: TGTGCCAGTAGTGTTTGGGGGACTGGAAACACCATATATTTT
cdr3_aa: CASSVWGTGNTIYF
j_call: TRBJ1-3
clone_size: NA
d_call: NA
v_call: TRBV19

cdr3_nt: TGTGCCAGTTGGTTAGGGCTAGCGACTAGCACAGATACGCAGTATTTT
cdr3_aa: CASWLGLATSTDTQYF
j_call: TRBJ2-3
clone_size: few
d_call: NA
v_call: TRBV7-8

cdr3_nt: TGTGCCAGCAGCCAAGGAAGTCAGCCCCAGCATTTT
cdr3_aa: CASSQGSQPQHF
j_call: TRBJ1-5
clone_size: NA
d_call: NA
v_call: TRBV3-1

cdr3_nt: TGTGCCAGCAGTCCACAGGGGGAAGGCAATCAGCCCCAGCATTTT
cdr3_aa: CASSPQGEGNQPQHF
j_call: TRBJ1-5
clone_size: many
d_call: TRBD1
v_call: TRBV28

cdr3_nt: TGTGCCAGCAGCTTCTACGACAGGGACTATGGTGGGCAGTACTTC
cdr3_aa: CASSFYDRDYGGQYF
j_call: TRBJ2-7
clone_size: few
d_call: NA
v_call: TRBV5-6

cdr3_nt: TGTGCCATCAGTGAGTCGGGACAGGGACACACTGAAGCTTTCTTT
cdr3_aa: CAISESGQGHTEAFF
j_call: TRBJ1-1
clone_size: NA
d_call: TRBD1
v_call: TRBV10-3

cdr3_nt: TGTGCCAGCAGCCCTGACTTCTCGAACACTGAAGCTTTCTTT
cdr3_aa: CASSPDFSNTEAFF
j_call: TRBJ1-1
clone_size: NA
d_call: NA
v_call: TRBV3-1

cdr3_nt: TGTGCCAGCAGCCGCAATCCACGAGATACGCAGTATTTT
cdr3_aa: CASSRNPRDTQYF
j_call: TRBJ2-3
clone_size: NA
d_call: NA
v_call: TRBV5-8

cdr3_nt: TGTGCCAGCAGCCAACAAGGGCCAGGGGGTACTGGCTACACCTTC
cdr3_aa: CASSQQGPGGTGYTF
j_call: TRBJ1-2
clone_size: few
d_call: TRBD1
v_call: TRBV14

cdr3_nt: TGTGCCAGCAGCCGAGACAGGGCTGCCGGGGAGCTGTTTTTT
cdr3_aa: CASSRDRAAGELFF
j_call: TRBJ2-2
clone_size: NA
d_call: TRBD1
v_call: TRBV12-3/TRBV12-4

cdr3_nt: TGTGCCAGCAGTCCTCCGACAGGGGTGGAGGAAAAACTGTTTTTT
cdr3_aa: CASSPPTGVEEKLFF
j_call: TRBJ1-4
clone_size: few
d_call: TRBD1
v_call: TRBV28

cdr3_nt: TGCAGTGCTAGAATAACGGGGACGAGGTATGAGCAGTTCTTC
cdr3_aa: CSARITGTRYEQFF
j_call: TRBJ2-1
clone_size: NA
d_call: NA
v_call: TRBV20-1

cdr3_nt: TGTGCCAGCAGCCAGGTTTGGCGGGGGGTCCAAGAGACCCAGTACTTC
cdr3_aa: CASSQVWRGVQETQYF
j_call: TRBJ2-5
clone_size: many
d_call: TRBD2
v_call: TRBV7-6

cdr3_nt: TGTGCCAGCCAGGGGGCTTACTCTGGGGCCAACGTCCTGACTTTC
cdr3_aa: CASQGAYSGANVLTF
j_call: TRBJ2-6
clone_size: many
d_call: TRBD1
v_call: TRBV7-9

cdr3_nt: TGTGCCAGCAGTTGGGCCGTCCAGAGGGCGACCTACGAGCAGTACTTC
cdr3_aa: CASSWAVQRATYEQYF
j_call: TRBJ2-7
clone_size: few
d_call: NA
v_call: TRBV28

cdr3_nt: TGCAGTGCTTGCTTAGCGGGGGTGTCTCTCAATGAGCAGTTCTTC
cdr3_aa: CSACLAGVSLNEQFF
j_call: TRBJ2-1
clone_size: NA
d_call: TRBD2
v_call: TRBV20-1

cdr3_nt: TGTGCCAGCAGTTATAGGACTGAGAATGGCTACACCTTC
cdr3_aa: CASSYRTENGYTF
j_call: TRBJ1-2
clone_size: once
d_call: NA
v_call: TRBV7-2

cdr3_nt: TGTGCCAGTAGTATTGGGGCGGGAGTTACTGAAGCTTTCTTT
cdr3_aa: CASSIGAGVTEAFF
j_call: TRBJ1-1
clone_size: few
d_call: NA
v_call: TRBV19

cdr3_nt: TGCGCCAGCAGCCAAGATATATCAACTAATGAAAAACTGTTTTTT
cdr3_aa: CASSQDISTNEKLFF
j_call: TRBJ1-4
clone_size: few
d_call: NA
v_call: TRBV4-3

cdr3_nt: TGTGCCAGCAGCTTAGCTCACGGCAGAACGAACTATGGCTACACCTTC
cdr3_aa: CASSLAHGRTNYGYTF
j_call: TRBJ1-2
clone_size: NA
d_call: NA
v_call: TRBV7-2

cdr3_nt: TGTGCCAGCAGCTTTACTAGCGGGGTGATCTCCTACAATGAGCAGTTCTTC
cdr3_aa: CASSFTSGVISYNEQFF
j_call: TRBJ2-1
clone_size: NA
d_call: TRBD2
v_call: TRBV7-2

cdr3_nt: TGTGCCAGCAGCTTATCGAGCTATCCGCACACCGGGGAGCTGTTTTTT
cdr3_aa: CASSLSSYPHTGELFF
j_call: TRBJ2-2
clone_size: many
d_call: NA
v_call: TRBV7-2

cdr3_nt: TGTGCCAGCAGAATGACAGGAGACACTGAAGCTTTCTTT
cdr3_aa: CASRMTGDTEAFF
j_call: TRBJ1-1
clone_size: NA
d_call: NA
v_call: TRBV2

cdr3_nt: TGTGCCAGCAGCCAACTTCTCGTGGGGGCAAGCTACACCTTC
cdr3_aa: CASSQLLVGASYTF
j_call: TRBJ1-2
clone_size: NA
d_call: NA
v_call: TRBV4-2

cdr3_nt: TGTGCCATCAGTGCCGCACCCGGGACGGGACCTACAGATACGCAGTATTTT
cdr3_aa: CAISAAPGTGPTDTQYF
j_call: TRBJ2-3
clone_size: few
d_call: NA
v_call: TRBV10-3

cdr3_nt: TGTGCCAGCAGTGAAGATCTACTTCGGCCGCGGTCCTACGAGCAGTACTTC
cdr3_aa: CASSEDLLRPRSYEQYF
j_call: TRBJ2-7
clone_size: NA
d_call: NA
v_call: TRBV6-1

cdr3_nt: TGTGCCAGTGAGATGAACACTGAAGCTTTCTTT
cdr3_aa: CASEMNTEAFF
j_call: TRBJ1-1
clone_size: many
d_call: NA
v_call: TRBV6-2/TRBV6-3

cdr3_nt: TGTGCCAGCAGGGACGGGGATCGCGGTGGCTACACCTTC
cdr3_aa: CASRDGDRGGYTF
j_call: TRBJ1-2
clone_size: NA
d_call: NA
v_call: TRBV2

cdr3_nt: TGTGCCAGCAGTCCAGCGGGGGGGGTGGAGACCCAGTACTTC
cdr3_aa: CASSPAGGVETQYF
j_call: TRBJ2-5
clone_size: NA
d_call: TRBD2
v_call: TRBV6-6

cdr3_nt: TGTGCCAGCAACCTACTACCCGGGGAGCTGTTTTTT
cdr3_aa: CASNLLPGELFF
j_call: TRBJ2-2
clone_size: many
d_call: NA
v_call: TRBV7-9